These 25 T cell receptor beta chains were all obtained from the same sample, sequenced in a study of T cell responses to AZD1222 COVID-19 vaccine. Some clones are missing from TCRdb's copy, which holds only in-frame ones; the method was immunoSEQ multiplex PCR. This sample yields about 120,000 clones, of which approximately 85% are seen a single time; approximately 1.5% belongs to the top ten. Here the sequenced sample was peripheral blood, taken on day 0 of AZD1222 vaccination. These receptors were taken from an adult in good health.

The chain links TRBV19 to TRBJ1-6; D is uncertain. Trimming took off 7 bases at V and 9 bases at J, with 7 bases between the two ends. Germline CDR1 and CDR2: LNHDA and SQIVND (reference sequence). The CDR3 sequence is 11 residues long. The CDR3 DNA reads as TGTGCCAGTACCTCGGGTTCACCCCTCCACTTT. It yields the protein CASTSGSPLHF. Full variable domain (rest looked up from reference TRBV19 and TRBJ1-6): DGGITQSPKYLFRKEGQNVTLSCEQNLNHDAMYWYRQDPGQGLRLIYYSQIVNDFQKGDIAEGYSVSREKKESFPLTVTSAQKNPTAFYLCASTSGSPLHFGNGTRLTVT.

This chain joins TRBV5-7 and TRBJ1-4; D possibly corresponds to TRBD1 (5 bases). TRBV5-7 has ORF status, its function being uncertain. The CDR3 extends over 14 amino acids. With 2 bases removed from V and 6 bases from J, the gap between germline ends came to 11 bases. The CDR3 DNA follows: TGTGCCAGCAGCTTTTCGCAGGGCCATGAAAAACTGTTTTTT. Its translation is CASSFSQGHEKLFF.

This sequence joins TRBV10-3 and TRBJ1-1; possibly TRBD1 for D (5 bases). Trimming cost V 7 bases and J 3 bases, with 12 bases left between them. The CDR3 is 13 residues long. Germline V gene data show CDR1 as ENHRY and CDR2 as SYGVKD. CDR3 protein: CAIKGTEDTEAFF. In DNA, the CDR3 is TGTGCCATCAAGGGGACGGAGGACACTGAAGCTTTCTTT.

About this clone: The identical CDR3 is also encoded by other nucleotide sequences in the sample. This rearrangement joins TRBV30 to TRBJ1-5; TRBD1 is a possible D gene (5 bases). The CDR3 totals 15 residues. With 0 bases removed from V and 0 bases from J, the gap between germline ends came to 9 bases. Germline lookup yields CDR1 GTSNPN and CDR2 SVGIG (reference sequence). CDR3 bases: TGTGCCTGGAGTGTCCCGGGGCTTAGCAATCAGCCCCAGCATTTT. Translating it yields CAWSVPGLSNQPQHF.

The chain employs TRBV14 and TRBJ1-2; D gene unclear. Germline values: CDR1 SGHDN, CDR2 FVKESK. This CDR3 is built from 15 residues. V gave up 3 bases and J gave up 8 bases, with 19 bases separating them. CDR3 coding DNA: TGTGCCAGCAGCCAGTCTCGGCAGGCAAAGGGCGGCTACACCTTC. Amino acids: CASSQSRQAKGGYTF.

The chain has TRBV2 and TRBJ1-2, with D uncertain. The CDR3 runs 14 residues. Trimming took 7 bases from V and 4 from J, leaving 16 bases between them. Germline values: CDR1 SNHLY, CDR2 FYNNEI. This CDR3 is CASMSPVGGYGYTF. The CDR3 DNA follows: TGTGCCAGCATGTCTCCAGTGGGCGGCTATGGCTACACCTTC.

This sequence joins TRBV27 and TRBJ2-7; 9 positions match TRBD2. After removal of 3 bases from V and 3 bases from J, the junction contained 12 bases not matched to a gene. CDR1 is MNHEY, CDR2 SMNVEV, per germline (reference sequence). The CDR3 has 17 residues. The DNA of the CDR3 is TGTGCCAGCAGTTTGGCCGGGACTAGCAATTATTTCTACGAGCAGTACTTC. The encoded protein is CASSLAGTSNYFYEQYF.

The chain uses TRBV3-1 (or the pseudogene TRBV3-2) and TRBJ1-2, with 10 bases lining up with TRBD1. The CDR3 is 14 amino acids. The germline V gene has CDR1 LGHDT and CDR2 YNNKEL (reference sequence). Unmatched junction bases numbered 7, after V lost 4 bases and J lost 8 bases. The CDR3 nucleotides are TGTGCCAGCAGCCCGACGACAGGGGGCAGGGGCTACACCTTC. It translates to CASSPTTGGRGYTF.

The chain links TRBV4-2 to TRBJ2-3; the match to TRBD2 covers 9 bases. Germline-derived CDR1 and CDR2 are LGHNA and YNFKEQ. This CDR3 is 19 amino acids long. Trimming at V came to 0 bases and at J to 8 bases, leaving 18 bases not matched to a gene. The CDR3 DNA sequence: TGTGCCAGCAGCCAAGATGTCAAGTGGGGGCGGGGGGGCCGAGCTACGCAGTATTTT. The encoded protein is CASSQDVKWGRGGRATQYF.

This rearrangement joins TRBV18 to TRBJ2-7, with D perhaps TRBD1 (5 bases). The CDR3 totals 14 residues. In germline, CDR1 is KGHSH, CDR2 LQKENI. Trimming cost V 3 bases and J 5 bases, with 14 bases left between them. As DNA, the CDR3 is TGTGCCAGCTCACCGGTCAGGGCCTTACACGAGCAGTACTTC. Translating it yields CASSPVRALHEQYF.

The J gene is TRBJ2-7, the V gene TRBV9, with D uncertain. The V gene lost 0 bases and the J gene lost 3 bases, with 7 bases spanning the gap. Looked up from germline, CDR1 is SGDLS and CDR2 is YYNGEE. The length of the CDR3 is 13 residues. In DNA, the CDR3 is TGTGCCAGCAGCGTAGCTAGTAACTACGAGCAGTACTTC. Its protein is CASSVASNYEQYF. Variable domain in full (rest from reference TRBV9 and TRBJ2-7): DSGVTQTPKHLITATGQRVTLRCSPRSGDLSVYWYQQSLDQGLQFLIQYYNGEERAKGNILERFSAQQFPDLHSELNLSSLELGDSALYFCASSVASNYEQYFGPGTRLTVT.

The chain couples TRBV5-6 to TRBJ2-6; 7 positions agree with TRBD1. The CDR3 is 16 residues long. Per germline, CDR1 SGHDT and CDR2 YYEEEE. V was clipped by 5 bases and J by 0 bases; unmatched bases: 5. The CDR3 sequence is CASSRTGLSGANVLTF. The DNA of the CDR3 is TGTGCCAGCAGTAGGACAGGTCTCTCTGGGGCCAACGTCCTGACTTTC. Looking up the rest from reference TRBV5-6 and TRBJ2-6 gives the full variable domain: DAGVTQSPTHLIKTRGQQVTLRCSPKSGHDTVSWYQQALGQGPQFIFQYYEEEERQRGNFPDRFSGHQFPNYSSELNVNALLLGDSALYLCASSRTGLSGANVLTFGAGSRLTVL.

A note on this clone: In the same sample, other DNA sequences code for this CDR3. V is TRBV7-2 and J is TRBJ1-5; the D gene is possibly TRBD1 (6 bases). Trimming cost V 5 bases and J 2 bases, with 10 bases left between them. The V gene's germline CDR1 is SGHTA and CDR2 FQGNSA. The CDR3 is made up of 14 amino acids. DNA for the CDR3: TGTGCCAGCAGCCTAAGGGGGGGCAATCAGCCCCAGCATTTT. This sequence encodes CASSLRGGNQPQHF.

The gene calls are TRBV5-1 and TRBJ1-2; 7 bases fit TRBD1. After removal of 6 bases from V and 4 bases from J, the junction contained 15 bases not matched to a gene. The CDR3 runs 16 residues. The germline V gene encodes CDR1 SGHRS and CDR2 YFSETQ. DNA of the CDR3: TGCGCCAGCACCATAGGGGGACAGCTCTTGGGCTATGGCTACACCTTC. This sequence encodes CASTIGGQLLGYGYTF.

This CDR3 is CASSHGDRRSYGYTF. The CDR3 DNA is TGTGCCAGCAGCCACGGAGACCGACGGTCCTATGGCTACACCTTC. The rearrangement links TRBV3-1 (or the pseudogene TRBV3-2) to TRBJ1-2; no reliable D call. The CDR3 contains 15 residues. Between the trimmed V and J ends, which lost 3 bases and 4 bases, there was a span of 15 bases. Germline V lookup: CDR1 LGHDT, CDR2 YNNKEL (reference sequence).

The chain is built from TRBV7-3 and TRBJ1-1; no clear D. This CDR3 has 14 amino acids. V lost 3 bases, J lost 1 base, and 9 bases lay in between. The germline V gene encodes CDR1 SGHTA and CDR2 FQGTGA. The CDR3 sequence: CASSFGPGNTEAFF. The DNA for the CDR3 is TGTGCCAGCAGCTTTGGGCCGGGGAACACTGAAGCTTTCTTT.

The chain combines TRBV18 with TRBJ1-4, with D uncertain. Deletions cut 8 bases from V and 3 bases from J, with 10 bases between. CDR1 is KGHSH and CDR2 is LQKENI in the germline V gene. The CDR3 runs 13 residues. CDR3 loop: CASTRSPNEKLFF. CDR3 in DNA: TGTGCCAGCACCCGAAGTCCTAATGAAAAACTGTTTTTT.

The genes are TRBV5-1 and TRBJ2-7; tentatively, D is TRBD1 (5 bases). The V gene lost 0 bases and the J gene lost 2 bases, with 12 bases spanning the gap. Germline lookup yields CDR1 SGHRS and CDR2 YFSETQ. This CDR3 is 15 amino acids long. CDR3 loop: CASSLAAGATYEQYF. For the CDR3, the DNA is TGCGCCAGCAGCTTGGCCGCTGGGGCCACCTACGAGCAGTACTTC. The whole variable domain, remainder taken from reference TRBV5-1 and TRBJ2-7, is KAGVTQTPRYLIKTRGQQVTLSCSPISGHRSVSWYQQTPGQGLQFLFEYFSETQRNKGNFPGRFSGRQFSNSRSEMNVSTLELGDSALYLCASSLAAGATYEQYFGPGTRLTVT.

The rearrangement joins TRBV6-5 to TRBJ1-1; D not resolved. V was cut by 0 bases and J by 4 bases, with 12 bases left in between. This CDR3 spans 15 amino acids. CDR1 is MNHEY and CDR2 is SVGAGI in the germline V gene. CDR3 DNA sequence: TGTGCCAGCAGTTACTCGGGAGGGCCGGGCACTGAAGCTTTCTTT. Translation: CASSYSGGPGTEAFF.

This chain uses TRBV4-1 with TRBJ1-5; D not certain. The CDR3 runs to 15 residues. Deletions cut 1 base from V and 0 bases from J, with 7 bases between. The germline CDR1 and CDR2 sequences are MGHRA and YSYEKL. The CDR3 loop is CASSQVERSNQPQHF. The CDR3 DNA sequence: TGCGCCAGCAGCCAAGTGGAACGTAGCAATCAGCCCCAGCATTTT.

The rearrangement uses TRBV10-3 and TRBJ1-1, with TRBD1 identical over 10 bases. V was pared by 2 bases and J by 9 bases, with 12 bases of the junction left unmatched. Germline V gene data show CDR1 as ENHRY and CDR2 as SYGVKD. The CDR3 totals 16 residues. CDR3 sequence: CAISEPNRQGAGQAFF. The CDR3 DNA reads as TGTGCCATCAGTGAGCCGAATAGACAGGGGGCCGGTCAAGCTTTCTTT.

V gene TRBV3-1 (or the pseudogene TRBV3-2) combines with J gene TRBJ2-3; 13 bases map to TRBD2. CDR1 is LGHDT, CDR2 YNNKEL, per germline (reference sequence). This CDR3 has 18 amino acids. The J segment lost 3 bases and the V segment lost 2 bases, leaving 8 bases of the junction unmatched. The CDR3 spells CASSQTSGGARVTDTQYF. The CDR3 DNA reads as TGTGCCAGCAGCCAAACTAGCGGGGGGGCCAGGGTGACAGATACGCAGTATTTT.

The chain recombines TRBV11-3 with TRBJ2-7; 11 nucleotides align to TRBD2. Unmatched junction bases numbered 12, after V lost 5 bases and J lost 6 bases. The CDR3 contains 16 residues. Germline V gene sequence: CDR1 SGHNT, CDR2 YENEEA. This chain's CDR3 is CASSPGTLAGEVEQYF. CDR3 in DNA: TGTGCCAGCAGCCCAGGCACACTAGCGGGAGAGGTCGAGCAGTACTTC.

This rearrangement joins TRBV10-3 to TRBJ1-1; a possible D gene is TRBD1 (6 bases). Trimming stripped 5 bases from V and 1 base from J, with 11 bases between. Germline assignment: CDR1 ENHRY and CDR2 SYGVKD. This CDR3 is built from 14 residues. The CDR3 region is CAISKGGPNTEAFF. In DNA form, the CDR3 reads TGTGCCATCAGTAAGGGGGGACCGAACACTGAAGCTTTCTTT.

This clone was seen once. This sequence joins TRBV12-3 or TRBV12-4 and TRBJ2-7, with a tentative D call TRBD2 (6 bases). Trimming removed 5 bases from V and 6 bases from J, with 8 bases in between. The CDR3 extends over 11 amino acids. CDR3 in DNA: TGTGCCAGCAGTGCCGGGGGCGAGCAGTACTTC. This codes for CASSAGGEQYF.